These 9 T cell receptor beta chains were sequenced from one sample in a study of shared clonotypes between healthy human individuals. Clones were read by immunoSEQ multiplex PCR, and TCRdb kept only the in-frame ones, dropping some. The sample consists of roughly 2.4 million clones, 95% of them appearing once. Sequencing input: naive CD4+ T cells sorted from blood. As to subset: CD45RA+ positively selected. These receptors were obtained from a man between 18 and 29 years old in good health.

A few counts support this clone. The chain couples TRBV7-9 to TRBJ1-1; TRBD1 is a possible D gene (6 bases). Germline values: CDR1 SEHNR, CDR2 FQNEAQ (reference sequence). V was clipped by 2 bases and J by 7 bases, with 11 bases between them. The CDR3 spans 13 residues. CDR3 amino acids: CASSLRTVDEAFF. The CDR3 DNA follows: TGTGCCAGCAGCTTAAGGACAGTAGATGAAGCTTTCTTT.

The chain has TRBV11-2 and TRBJ2-7; no definite D call. Per germline, CDR1 SGHAT and CDR2 FQNNGV. V was trimmed by 5 bases and J by 4 bases, leaving 6 bases between them. CDR3 length equals 11 residues. The CDR3 nucleotides are TGTGCCAGCAGCGTAAAATACGAGCAGTACTTC. This codes for CASSVKYEQYF.

The chain joins TRBV19 to TRBJ2-7; D remains unclear. The germline gives CDR1 LNHDA, CDR2 SQIVND (reference sequence). V dropped 9 bases and J dropped 3 bases, with 3 bases sitting between them. The CDR3 loop spans 9 amino acids. The CDR3: CASRYEQYF. CDR3 bases: TGTGCCAGCCGCTACGAGCAGTACTTC. Using reference TRBV19 and TRBJ2-7 for the parts outside the CDR3, the full variable domain is DGGITQSPKYLFRKEGQNVTLSCEQNLNHDAMYWYRQDPGQGLRLIYYSQIVNDFQKGDIAEGYSVSREKKESFPLTVTSAQKNPTAFYLCASRYEQYFGPGTRLTVT.

The V and J genes are TRBV7-2 and TRBJ1-1, with D perhaps matching TRBD1 (5 bases). Germline-derived CDR1 and CDR2 are SGHTA and FQGNSA. The CDR3 runs to 13 residues. Trimming removed 4 bases from V and 2 bases from J, with 8 bases in between. CDR3 residues: CASSYQGNTEAFF. The CDR3 region has the DNA TGTGCCAGCAGCTACCAGGGTAACACTGAAGCTTTCTTT.

A single count supports this clone. The rearrangement joins TRBV30 to TRBJ2-3; D might be TRBD2 (6 bases). Germline CDR1 GTSNPN, CDR2 SVGIG (reference sequence). V was pared by 2 bases and J by 5 bases, with 17 bases between. There are 15 residues in the CDR3. The DNA for the CDR3 is TGTGCCTGGAGTTTCGGGACTGGGGCTGGAGATACGCAGTATTTT. Protein sequence: CAWSFGTGAGDTQYF.

This clone was seen only a few times. This sequence joins TRBV19 and TRBJ1-6; 9 bases fit TRBD1. In germline, CDR1 is LNHDA, CDR2 SQIVND (reference sequence). The CDR3 is 17 residues long. V lost 9 bases to trimming and J lost 4 bases; unmatched junction nucleotides: 13. The CDR3 sequence is CASRTGDHGGYNSPLHF. The CDR3 DNA reads as TGTGCCAGCAGGACAGGGGACCACGGAGGGTATAATTCACCCCTCCACTTT.

V and J are TRBV19 and TRBJ1-3, with a weak D call TRBD1 (6 bases). Germline CDR1 LNHDA, CDR2 SQIVND (reference sequence). The V end lost 7 bases, the J end lost 5 bases, and 18 bases lay between the germline ends. The CDR3 consists of 15 residues. DNA for the CDR3: TGTGCCAGTACCGCCATACAGGGTGGTAGAAACACCATATATTTT. Its translation is CASTAIQGGRNTIYF.

The chain couples TRBV6-4 to TRBJ2-2; 9 bases are shared with TRBD1. Germline-derived CDR1 and CDR2 are MRHNA and SNTAGT. After removal of 11 bases from V and 0 bases from J, the junction contained 4 bases not matched to a gene. The CDR3 contains 14 residues. The CDR3 DNA is TGTGCCGAGCGGACAGGGGCGAACACCGGGGAGCTGTTTTTT. This translates into CAERTGANTGELFF.

The rearrangement uses TRBV30 and TRBJ1-2; 9 bases are a match to TRBD1. Looked up from germline, CDR1 is GTSNPN and CDR2 is SVGIG (reference sequence). The CDR3 runs to 14 residues. Losses at the gene ends were 3 bases for V and 5 bases for J; bases not matched to a gene: 7. The CDR3 spells CAWRAGTGTYGYTF. Written as DNA, the CDR3 is TGTGCCTGGAGGGCCGGGACAGGGACTTATGGCTACACCTTC. Supplemented by reference TRBV30 and TRBJ1-2, the full variable domain reads SQTIHQWPATLVQPVGSPLSLECTVEGTSNPNLYWYRQAAGRGLQLLFYSVGIGQISSEVPQNLSASRPQDRQFILSSKKLLLSDSGFYLCAWRAGTGTYGYTFGSGTRLTVV.